This T cell receptor beta chain appears in the sequencing data of a study of tumor-infiltrating lymphocytes in oesophageal squamous cell carcinoma. TCRdb fed the PCR reads into MiXCR, producing one record per CDR3 protein. The sample yields 9,500 to 13,000 distinct CDR3 sequences, approximately 60% seen once. Trimming cost V 1 base and J 0 bases, with 4 bases left between them. This CDR3 is built from 13 residues. The sequence was obtained from a male donor with esophageal squamous cell carcinoma. The sample comprised esophageal tumor tissue. The chain uses TRBV12-3 or TRBV12-4 and TRBJ2-7; D is ambiguous. The CDR3 bases are TGTGCCAGCAGTTTAGATCTCTCCTACGAGCAGTACTTC. Protein product: CASSLDLSYEQYF.